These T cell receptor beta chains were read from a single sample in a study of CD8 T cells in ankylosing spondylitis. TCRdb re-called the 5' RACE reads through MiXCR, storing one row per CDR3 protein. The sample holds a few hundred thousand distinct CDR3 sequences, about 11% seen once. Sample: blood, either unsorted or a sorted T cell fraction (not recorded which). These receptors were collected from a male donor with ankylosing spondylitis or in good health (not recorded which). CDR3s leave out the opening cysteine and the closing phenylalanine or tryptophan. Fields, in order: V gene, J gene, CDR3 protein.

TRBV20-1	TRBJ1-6	SVSDPLLH
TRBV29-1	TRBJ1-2	SVAQQGLNYGYT
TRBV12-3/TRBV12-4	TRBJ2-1	ASSFNRLAGVGPNNEQF
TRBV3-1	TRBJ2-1	ASSSDMEQF
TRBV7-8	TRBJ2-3	ASSLVPGLDTQY
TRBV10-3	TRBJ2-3	AISESQAGSTDTQY
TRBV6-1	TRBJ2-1	ASNQDSGLAGLAEQF
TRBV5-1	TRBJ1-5	ASSLGPNQPQH
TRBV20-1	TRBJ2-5	SARKTGGRETQY
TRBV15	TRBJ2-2	ATSRDLKTGELF
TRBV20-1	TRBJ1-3	SARDLFAVSSGNTIY
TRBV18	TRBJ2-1	ASSPGLDSREQF
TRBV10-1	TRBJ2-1	ASSERDRDLYNEQF
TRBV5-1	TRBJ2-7	ASSPGTGNYEQY
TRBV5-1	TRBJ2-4	ASSHLPGSGGNIQY
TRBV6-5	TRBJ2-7	ASSYETGGYEQY
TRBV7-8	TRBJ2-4	ASSLSRGGNIQY
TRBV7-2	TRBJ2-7	ASSPDGISSYEQY
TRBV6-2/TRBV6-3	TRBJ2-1	ASPPQDGEDRGSSYNEQF
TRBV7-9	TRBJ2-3	ASSTRQGPDTQY
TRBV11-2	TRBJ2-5	ASSLDHWLAGVETQY
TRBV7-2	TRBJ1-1	ASSLEEGTEAF
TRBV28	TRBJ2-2	ASTLLGGTGELF
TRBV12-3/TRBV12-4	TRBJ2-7	ASSPTGRGEQY
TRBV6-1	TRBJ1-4	ASSEALPGQGSTNEKLF
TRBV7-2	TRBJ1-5	ASSLIRGILRDGNQPQH
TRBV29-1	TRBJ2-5	SVSPGETQY
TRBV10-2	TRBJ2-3	ASSEFGGGADTQY
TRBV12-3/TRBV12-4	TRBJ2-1	ASSATGNDEQF
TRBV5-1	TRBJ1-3	ASSLGTSGNTIY
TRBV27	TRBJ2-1	ASSPTSGDYNEQF
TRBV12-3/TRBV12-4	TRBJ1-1	ASSPSGRATEAF
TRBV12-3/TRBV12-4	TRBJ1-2	ASSAPTGVGYT
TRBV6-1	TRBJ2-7	ASTHTGGRGRFEQY
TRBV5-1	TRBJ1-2	ASSLDPGPYGYT
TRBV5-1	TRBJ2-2	ASGWPNTGELF
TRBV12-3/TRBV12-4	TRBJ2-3	ASSWATVGTDTQY
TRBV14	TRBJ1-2	ASSHTGTVYDYT